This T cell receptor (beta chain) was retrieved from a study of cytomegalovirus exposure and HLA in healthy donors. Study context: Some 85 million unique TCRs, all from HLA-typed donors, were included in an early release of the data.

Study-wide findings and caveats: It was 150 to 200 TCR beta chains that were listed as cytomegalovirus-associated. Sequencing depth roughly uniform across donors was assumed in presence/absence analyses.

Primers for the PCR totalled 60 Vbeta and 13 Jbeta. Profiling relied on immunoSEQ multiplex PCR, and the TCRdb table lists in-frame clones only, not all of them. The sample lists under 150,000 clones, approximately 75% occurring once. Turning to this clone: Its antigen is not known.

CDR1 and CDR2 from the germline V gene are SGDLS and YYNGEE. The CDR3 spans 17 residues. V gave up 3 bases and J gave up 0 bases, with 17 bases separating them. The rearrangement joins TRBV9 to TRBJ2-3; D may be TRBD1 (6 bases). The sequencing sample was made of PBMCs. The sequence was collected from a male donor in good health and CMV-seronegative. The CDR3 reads CASSATPGEYSTDTQYF. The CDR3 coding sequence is TGTGCCAGCAGCGCGACCCCAGGGGAGTATAGCACAGATACGCAGTATTTT. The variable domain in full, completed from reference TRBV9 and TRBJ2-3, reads DSGVTQTPKHLITATGQRVTLRCSPRSGDLSVYWYQQSLDQGLQFLIQYYNGEERAKGNILERFSAQQFPDLHSELNLSSLELGDSALYFCASSATPGEYSTDTQYFGPGTRLTVL.